The T cell receptor beta chain described here comes from a study of molecular identifiers for immune sequencing clone quantification. TCRdb processed the PCR reads anew with MiXCR; each CDR3 protein has one entry. The sample gives under 600,000 distinct CDR3 sequences, about 25% of which show up once; 0.7% to 0.9% is in the top ten. Germline V lookup: CDR1 SNHLY, CDR2 FYNNEI. Trimming cost V 5 bases and J 2 bases; bases outside gene matches: 1. The CDR3 spans 13 residues. This clonotype appeared many times. What it binds is not known. Study conclusions and caveats: Shared barcodes on identical TCR molecules could underestimate the sizes of highly expanded clones.

The clonotype was recovered from a human donor in good health. Some libraries in this study had Jurkat cell RNA spiked in. Sequenced input: naive CD8+ T cells from blood, with Jurkat cell RNA spiked in. As to subset: FACS-sorted CD8+CD4-CCR7+CD45RA+ naive T cells. The J gene is TRBJ2-7, the V gene TRBV2; 9 bases are a match to TRBD2. The CDR3 reads CASSSGRPYEQYF. DNA of the CDR3: TGTGCCAGCAGTAGCGGGAGGCCCTACGAGCAGTACTTC.